One sample yielded the 32 T cell receptor beta chains listed below, sequenced in a study of T cells after yellow fever vaccination. TCRdb re-analysed the 5' RACE reads in MiXCR, keeping a single row per CDR3 protein. The sample shows 250,000 to 400,000 distinct CDR3 sequences, 3.5% to 4.5% of them seen only once. The source was PBMCs, collected 15 days after the yellow fever booster vaccination. The origin of the receptors is a man aged 18-30 years who received the YFV17D yellow fever vaccine.

This clonotype occurred a few times. The chain recombines TRBV5-1 with TRBJ2-7; D gene ambiguous. Deletions cut 2 bases from V and 3 bases from J, with 12 bases between. Germline loops: CDR1 SGHRS, CDR2 YFSETQ. The CDR3 totals 14 residues. Written as DNA, the CDR3 is TGCGCCAGCAGCTTCGGGTACAGAGACTACGAGCAGTACGTC. Its translation is CASSFGYRDYEQYV.

The table lists this clonotype with a few counts. The chain uses TRBV5-1 and TRBJ2-3; D is unclear. Germline values: CDR1 SGHRS, CDR2 YFSETQ. The CDR3 is 16 residues long. V was trimmed by 0 bases and J by 4 bases, leaving 15 bases between them. This CDR3 reads CASSLDWQRSADTQYF. CDR3 DNA sequence: TGCGCCAGCAGCTTGGATTGGCAGCGTTCGGCAGATACGCAGTATTTT.

This clonotype was counted ten times or more. The J gene is TRBJ2-5, the V gene TRBV20-1; 7 bases match TRBD1. V shed 5 bases and J 5 bases; nucleotides not matched to a gene: 5. CDR1 is DFQATT, CDR2 SNEGSKA, per germline (reference sequence). CDR3 size: 12 residues. CDR3 in amino acids: CSASTGLETQYF. CDR3 nucleotide sequence: TGCAGTGCTTCGACAGGGTTGGAGACCCAGTACTTC.

This clonotype showed up just a few times. J is TRBJ2-5 and V is TRBV4-1; 9 bases are shared with TRBD2. Germline assignment: CDR1 MGHRA and CDR2 YSYEKL. This CDR3 spans 15 amino acids. The ends lost 4 bases at V and 2 bases at J; junction bases unmatched: 5. Written as DNA, the CDR3 is TGCGCCAGCAGCCGCCGACTAGCGGATCAAGAGACCCAGTACTTC. Protein sequence: CASSRRLADQETQYF.

At least ten counts were recorded for this clonotype. The chain has TRBV5-1 and TRBJ2-4; 12 positions agree with TRBD2. The V gene end was trimmed by 2 bases and the J gene end by 0 bases; junction bases not matched to a gene: 12. The CDR3 runs to 20 residues. Germline CDR1 SGHRS, CDR2 YFSETQ. This CDR3 reads CASSFTLAGGHLTAKNIQYF. DNA of the CDR3: TGCGCCAGCAGCTTCACGCTAGCGGGGGGGCATTTAACAGCCAAAAACATTCAGTACTTC.

This clonotype was seen more than once but under ten times. This sequence joins TRBV7-3 and TRBJ2-3, with D possibly TRBD1 on 6 matching bases. Trimming removed 6 bases at V and 6 bases at J, with 13 bases between. This CDR3 spans 13 amino acids. From germline, CDR1 is SGHTA and CDR2 FQGTGA. CDR3 region: CASSVLGGDTQYF. The CDR3 region has the DNA TGTGCCAGCAGTGTCCTTGGGGGCGATACGCAGTATTTT.

In its sample, this clonotype was seen many times. The rearrangement links TRBV5-1 to TRBJ2-2; no reliable D call. The length of the CDR3 is 18 residues. Germline CDR1 is SGHRS and CDR2 is YFSETQ. The ends were cut back, 4 bases at V and 0 bases at J, with 19 bases in the middle. The CDR3 DNA is TGCGCCAGCAGCAATGGCGGACGGCTTACCGCGAACACCGGGGAGCTGTTTTTT. Encoded protein: CASSNGGRLTANTGELFF.

In this sample, this clonotype turned up many times. V is TRBV18 and J is TRBJ1-2; D remains ambiguous. Germline CDR1 is KGHSH and CDR2 is LQKENI. This CDR3 spans 13 amino acids. Between the trimmed V and J ends, which lost 5 bases and 4 bases, there was a span of 11 bases. CDR3 nucleotides: TGTGCCAGCTCATCCGACACAGCCTATGGCTACACCTTC. As protein: CASSSDTAYGYTF.

This clonotype came up many times. The chain joins TRBV6-5 to TRBJ2-5; 13 nucleotides agree with TRBD2. With 6 bases clipped from V and 11 bases from J, the junction kept 12 bases outside the gene matches. Germline values: CDR1 MNHEY, CDR2 SVGAGI. The CDR3 runs to 15 residues. The CDR3 reads CASSPGLAGVLSQYF. DNA of the CDR3: TGTGCCAGCAGCCCCGGACTAGCGGGGGTCCTCTCTCAGTACTTC.

At least ten counts were recorded for this clonotype. The chain joins TRBV5-1 to TRBJ1-1; no reliable D call. Per germline, CDR1 SGHRS and CDR2 YFSETQ. V gave up 0 bases and J gave up 1 base, with 7 bases separating them. The CDR3 has 14 amino acids. In DNA form, the CDR3 reads TGCGCCAGCAGCTTGGCCGACGGGAACACTGAAGCTTTCTTT. It encodes CASSLADGNTEAFF.

The rearrangement links TRBV12-3 or TRBV12-4 to TRBJ2-3; possibly TRBD2 for D (5 bases). The V end was cut by 2 bases, the J end by 3 bases, with 12 bases between. CDR3 length: 15 residues. The CDR3 sequence: CASSLWGDRTDTQYF. The CDR3 nucleotides are TGTGCCAGCAGTTTATGGGGAGATAGGACAGATACGCAGTATTTT.

There are many counts of this clonotype. The chain employs TRBV7-2 and TRBJ1-6; 9 bases map to TRBD1. CDR1 is SGHTA and CDR2 is FQGNSA in the germline V gene. This CDR3 has 15 residues. Trimming at V came to 2 bases and at J to 9 bases, leaving 5 bases not matched to a gene. As DNA, the CDR3 is TGTGCCAGCAGCTTAAGGGGACAGGGAAGTTCACCCCTCCACTTT. Protein: CASSLRGQGSSPLHF.

The CDR3 protein is CASSPVGTGQNEKLFF. For the CDR3, the DNA is TGCGCCAGCAGCCCGGTAGGGACAGGGCAAAATGAAAAACTGTTTTTT. V usage is TRBV5-1 and J usage is TRBJ1-4, with TRBD1 matching 9 bases. The CDR3 consists of 16 residues. J gave up 5 bases and V 4 bases, and 9 bases lay outside the gene matches. Germline V gives CDR1 SGHRS, CDR2 YFSETQ.

The V gene is TRBV15, the J gene TRBJ2-1; 7 bases are a match to TRBD1. V lost 0 bases and J lost 4; bases outside the gene matches: 3. Per germline, CDR1 LNHNV and CDR2 YYDKDF (reference sequence). CDR3 length equals 15 residues. CDR3 in DNA: TGTGCCACCAGCAGAGATGTGGGACAGTACAATGAGCAGTTCTTC. Translating gives CATSRDVGQYNEQFF.

This chain connects TRBV4-3 to TRBJ2-7, with TRBD2 matching over 13 bases. This CDR3 region has 18 residues. V shed 0 bases and J 5 bases; nucleotides not matched to a gene: 10. Looked up from germline, CDR1 is LGHNA and CDR2 is YSLEER. The CDR3, as DNA: TGCGCCAGCAGCCAAGATTCAAGGGGGACTAGCGGGGTACACGAGCAGTACTTC. It translates to CASSQDSRGTSGVHEQYF.

V usage is TRBV18 and J usage is TRBJ2-7, with D perhaps matching TRBD2 (6 bases). This CDR3 contains 16 residues. V was cut by 2 bases and J by 1 base, with 15 bases left in between. Germline CDR1 and CDR2: KGHSH and LQKENI. DNA of the CDR3: TGTGCCAGCTCACCAACAATGGGAGGCGCATCCTACGAGCAGTACTTC. Protein sequence: CASSPTMGGASYEQYF.

This clonotype was seen more than once but under ten times. The chain recombines TRBV7-2 with TRBJ2-1; TRBD2 might be the D (6 bases). Looked up from germline, CDR1 is SGHTA and CDR2 is FQGNSA. Trimming took off 5 bases at V and 10 bases at J, with 9 bases between the two ends. The CDR3 sequence is 11 residues long. The CDR3 reads CASSAGLEQFF. CDR3 coding DNA: TGTGCCAGCAGCGCGGGGCTAGAGCAGTTCTTC.

In this sample, this clonotype turned up many times. The chain employs TRBV7-2 and TRBJ1-5; D unresolved. The ends were cut back, 5 bases at V and 5 bases at J, with 16 bases in the middle. CDR1 and CDR2 from the germline V gene are SGHTA and FQGNSA. The length of the CDR3 is 15 residues. The CDR3 bases are TGTGCCAGCAGCCCAGCTGGAGGGATCGATCAGCCCCAGCATTTT. Translating gives CASSPAGGIDQPQHF.

V is TRBV9 and J is TRBJ1-1; D ambiguous. The CDR3 spans 13 residues. Germline values: CDR1 SGDLS, CDR2 YYNGEE. V lost 0 bases to trimming and J lost 6 bases, with 9 bases between them. In nucleotides, the CDR3 is TGTGCCAGCAGCGTAGGGGGAGGATCTGAAGCTTTCTTT. It specifies CASSVGGGSEAFF.

This clonotype was seen ten or more times. This chain connects TRBV5-1 to TRBJ2-7; either TRBD1 or TRBD2 may fit D (5 bases each). The V gene's germline CDR1 is SGHRS and CDR2 YFSETQ. This CDR3 has 13 residues. The V end lost 0 bases, the J end lost 7 bases, and 11 bases lay between the germline ends. CDR3 loop: CASSLGSGPEQYF. CDR3 DNA sequence: TGCGCCAGCAGCTTGGGGTCGGGGCCTGAGCAGTACTTC.

In its sample, this clonotype was seen many times. The rearrangement links TRBV9 to TRBJ2-1; 8 bases match TRBD2. V lost 2 bases and J lost 4; bases outside the gene matches: 2. The CDR3 covers 14 residues. Germline values: CDR1 SGDLS, CDR2 YYNGEE. Here the CDR3 reads CASSVTGGYNEQFF. For the CDR3, the DNA is TGTGCCAGCAGCGTTACGGGGGGGTACAATGAGCAGTTCTTC.

This clonotype appeared many times. The chain is built from TRBV6-2 or TRBV6-3 and TRBJ2-7; weak D call: TRBD1 (6 bases). Germline V gene sequence: CDR1 MNHEY, CDR2 SVGEGT. The CDR3 loop spans 14 amino acids. The germline V and J ends were trimmed by 6 bases and 4 bases, with 16 bases remaining between them. CDR3 nucleotide sequence: TGTGCCAGCAGGATCGACAGGAAGTCTTACGAGCAGTACTTC. It translates to CASRIDRKSYEQYF.

The chain carries TRBV9 and TRBJ1-3; D may be TRBD1 (5 bases). This CDR3 region has 12 residues. Germline assignment: CDR1 SGDLS and CDR2 YYNGEE. Trimming removed 7 bases from V and 2 bases from J, with 7 bases in between. In DNA form, the CDR3 reads TGTGCCAGCCGGGGGACTGGAAACACCATATATTTT. Translated, it gives CASRGTGNTIYF. Complete variable domain (other parts from reference TRBV9 and TRBJ1-3): DSGVTQTPKHLITATGQRVTLRCSPRSGDLSVYWYQQSLDQGLQFLIQYYNGEERAKGNILERFSAQQFPDLHSELNLSSLELGDSALYFCASRGTGNTIYFGEGSWLTVV.

The rearrangement joins TRBV20-1 to TRBJ2-7; unclear D gene. V lost 6 bases to trimming and J lost 1 base, with 22 bases between them. Germline V lookup: CDR1 DFQATT, CDR2 SNEGSKA (reference sequence). The CDR3 has 16 amino acids. The CDR3 here is CSAPAARPFSSYEQYV. The CDR3 DNA follows: TGCAGTGCCCCGGCGGCCCGACCGTTTTCTTCCTACGAGCAGTACGTC.

This clonotype has just a few counts. The chain uses TRBV24-1 and TRBJ2-1; D not resolved. Germline assignment: CDR1 KGHDR and CDR2 SFDVKD. This CDR3 region has 15 residues. Trimming removed 3 bases from V and 5 bases from J, with 13 bases in between. The CDR3 nucleotides are TGTGCCACCAGTGATACGACCCTTGATAACAATGAGCAGTTCTTC. It specifies CATSDTTLDNNEQFF.

This clonotype turned up a few times. CDR3 in DNA: TGTGCCATCAGGCCTCTGGCGGGAGGCACCGGGGAGCTGTTTTTT. Residues: CAIRPLAGGTGELFF. The chain links TRBV10-3 to TRBJ2-2; the match to TRBD2 covers 8 bases. Trimming cost V 6 bases and J 4 bases; bases outside gene matches: 7. This CDR3 contains 15 residues. Germline CDR1 ENHRY, CDR2 SYGVKD.

This sequence joins TRBV29-1 and TRBJ2-3; D unresolved. The germline gives CDR1 SQVTM, CDR2 ANQGSEA. Trimming took off 4 bases at V and 4 bases at J, with 12 bases between the two ends. The CDR3 is 13 amino acids. The CDR3 protein is CSVVGRFADTQYF. CDR3 nucleotide sequence: TGCAGCGTTGTTGGCAGGTTCGCAGATACGCAGTATTTT.

This clonotype was counted at least ten times. J is TRBJ2-1 and V is TRBV6-5; 7 bases map to TRBD1. Germline loops: CDR1 MNHEY, CDR2 SVGAGI. The ends lost 7 bases at V and 9 bases at J; junction bases unmatched: 15. The CDR3 length is 15 residues. The CDR3: CASTKTGQGNREQFF. The CDR3 nucleotides read TGTGCCAGCACAAAGACAGGGCAAGGGAATCGTGAGCAGTTCTTC.

This clonotype was seen more than once but under ten times. The chain joins TRBV5-1 to TRBJ1-1; D is ambiguous. The V gene's germline CDR1 is SGHRS and CDR2 YFSETQ. The CDR3 loop spans 15 amino acids. Trimming took 3 bases from V and 1 from J, leaving 13 bases between them. The CDR3 DNA reads TGCGCCAGCAGCTGGAATTGGGTTCGGAACACTGAAGCTTTCTTT. Its protein is CASSWNWVRNTEAFF.

The genes are TRBV29-1 and TRBJ2-2; TRBD2 is a possible D gene (5 bases). CDR1 is SQVTM, CDR2 ANQGSEA, per germline. The ends were cut back, 3 bases at V and 8 bases at J, with 10 bases in the middle. The CDR3 loop spans 12 amino acids. CDR3 coding DNA: TGCAGCGTTGATCCGGGAACAGGGGAGCTGTTTTTT. Translating gives CSVDPGTGELFF.

This clonotype was detected many times. J is TRBJ2-1 and V is TRBV5-1; 12 bases align to TRBD2. CDR1 is SGHRS, CDR2 YFSETQ, per germline. V trimming: 4 bases; J trimming: 8 bases; junction bases outside the gene matches: 7. CDR3 length equals 15 residues. Here the CDR3 reads CASSLASGGADEQFF. The CDR3 nucleotides read TGCGCCAGCAGCCTAGCTAGCGGGGGGGCTGATGAGCAGTTCTTC. The whole variable domain, filled in from reference TRBV5-1 and TRBJ2-1, reads KAGVTQTPRYLIKTRGQQVTLSCSPISGHRSVSWYQQTPGQGLQFLFEYFSETQRNKGNFPGRFSGRQFSNSRSEMNVSTLELGDSALYLCASSLASGGADEQFFGPGTRLTVL.

This clonotype was seen many times. V usage is TRBV10-3 and J usage is TRBJ2-1; 8 nucleotides agree with TRBD2. V trimming: 5 bases; J trimming: 4 bases; junction bases outside the gene matches: 10. This CDR3 is 16 amino acids long. Germline V lookup: CDR1 ENHRY, CDR2 SYGVKD. The CDR3 region has the DNA TGTGCCATCAGTAACCAAGCGGGGGTCTTATACAATGAGCAGTTCTTC. Its translation: CAISNQAGVLYNEQFF.